Below, 21 T cell receptor beta chains from the same sample are listed, as sequenced in a study of Ad26.COV2.S vaccination and SARS-CoV-2 variants. The sample's treatment: roughly 19 received Ad26.COV2.S at low or high dose, single or two shots; 5 received placebo; per-sample allocation not given. Vaccine and placebo recipients were sampled on day 63 after the first injection. TCRdb keeps only in-frame clones here, not all; method: immunoSEQ multiplex PCR. The sample consists of some 350,000 clones, 70% to 90% of them appearing once. Sample: peripheral blood, taken in a trial of Ad26.COV2.S vaccine versus placebo. The receptors were sampled from a person aged 18-60 years who received the Ad26.COV2.S COVID-19 vaccine or a placebo.

The chain carries TRBV9 and TRBJ1-3, with a tentative D call TRBD1 (6 bases). Trimming pared 3 bases from V and 4 bases from J, leaving 11 bases between. The CDR3 loop spans 14 amino acids. Germline loops: CDR1 SGDLS, CDR2 YYNGEE. This chain's CDR3 is CASSDHRAGNTIYF. The CDR3 nucleotides read TGTGCCAGCAGCGACCACAGGGCAGGAAACACCATATATTTT.

V gene TRBV28 combines with J gene TRBJ2-7; 8 bases are shared with TRBD1. Germline CDR1 is MDHEN and CDR2 is SYDVKM. This CDR3 is 14 amino acids long. Losses at the gene ends were 2 bases for V and 2 bases for J; bases not matched to a gene: 2. The CDR3 DNA is TGTGCCAGCAGTTTAGGGACAGGTCCCTACGAGCAGTACTTC. Its protein product is CASSLGTGPYEQYF.

This clone was detected only a few times. The rearrangement joins TRBV6-2 or TRBV6-3 to TRBJ2-7, with 9 bases matching TRBD1. The CDR3 runs to 15 residues. Per germline, CDR1 MNHEY and CDR2 SVGEGT. Losses at the gene ends were 5 bases for V and 0 bases for J; bases not matched to a gene: 5. CDR3 nucleotides: TGTGCCAGCAGTCCCTTGGGACAGGGCTCCTACGAGCAGTACTTC. It is translated as CASSPLGQGSYEQYF.

This clone appeared a single time. The V call is TRBV6-5, the J call TRBJ2-3, with D perhaps TRBD2 (5 bases). The germline CDR1 and CDR2 sequences are MNHEY and SVGAGI. The CDR3 covers 15 residues. Trimming cost V 5 bases and J 0 bases, with 12 bases left between them. The CDR3 protein is CASSRAVLSTDTQYF. The CDR3 DNA sequence: TGTGCCAGCAGTAGAGCGGTTTTGAGCACAGATACGCAGTATTTT.

V and J are TRBV18 and TRBJ2-7, with 7 bases lining up with TRBD2. The V and J ends lost 4 bases and 2 bases, in that order; junction bases with no gene match: 11. Per germline, CDR1 KGHSH and CDR2 LQKENI. This CDR3 spans 16 amino acids. This CDR3 reads CASSHSRLAETYEQYF. CDR3 sequence (DNA): TGTGCCAGCTCACATTCCAGGCTAGCGGAGACCTACGAGCAGTACTTC. Using reference TRBV18 and TRBJ2-7 for the parts outside the CDR3, the full variable domain is NAGVMQNPRHLVRRRGQEARLRCSPMKGHSHVYWYRQLPEEGLKFMVYLQKENIIDESGMPKERFSAEFPKEGPSILRIQQVVRGDSAAYFCASSHSRLAETYEQYFGPGTRLTVT.

This clone was found a few times. This rearrangement joins TRBV9 to TRBJ2-3, with D maybe TRBD2 (6 bases). The germline gives CDR1 SGDLS, CDR2 YYNGEE. Trimming removed 4 bases from V and 1 base from J, with 19 bases in between. This CDR3 comprises 17 residues. CDR3 DNA sequence: TGTGCCAGCAGCCCCCAGCTCGTAACGGGGGGCACAGATACGCAGTATTTT. Translating gives CASSPQLVTGGTDTQYF.

This chain links TRBV7-9 with TRBJ2-7; unclear D gene. Trimming took 5 bases from V and 4 from J, leaving 9 bases between them. This CDR3 has 12 amino acids. Germline V gene sequence: CDR1 SEHNR, CDR2 FQNEAQ (reference sequence). Here the CDR3 reads CASSISRYEQYF. For the CDR3, the DNA is TGTGCCAGCAGCATAAGTAGGTACGAGCAGTACTTC.

The J gene is TRBJ1-2, the V gene TRBV7-9, with a possible D match to TRBD1 (5 bases). The V end lost 5 bases, the J end lost 7 bases, and 20 bases lay between the germline ends. CDR1 is SEHNR, CDR2 FQNEAQ, per germline (reference sequence). The CDR3 is 15 residues long. The CDR3 loop reads CASSPQGGSVGGYTF. CDR3 in DNA: TGTGCCAGCAGCCCCCAGGGAGGCTCGGTGGGTGGCTACACCTTC.

The V gene is TRBV7-2, the J gene TRBJ2-3, with D tentatively TRBD2 (5 bases). The CDR3 runs to 16 residues. Trimming took off 1 base at V and 6 bases at J, with 17 bases between the two ends. CDR1 and CDR2 from the germline V gene are SGHTA and FQGNSA. In DNA form, the CDR3 reads TGTGCCAGCAGCTTAGATGAGGGTCCTATACGGGATACGCAGTATTTT. This gives the protein CASSLDEGPIRDTQYF.

This clone has more than one count but fewer than ten. The chain carries TRBV18 and TRBJ2-5; TRBD1 agrees at 11 bases. Trimming took 5 bases from V and 5 from J; bases not matched to a gene: 7. The germline V gene encodes CDR1 KGHSH and CDR2 LQKENI. This CDR3 is 15 amino acids long. The CDR3 here is CASSNGQGAAETQYF. Written as DNA, the CDR3 is TGTGCCAGCTCAAACGGACAGGGGGCGGCGGAGACCCAGTACTTC.

The sample holds one count of this clone. The chain joins TRBV5-4 to TRBJ1-4, with TRBD1 matching 7 bases. Losses at the gene ends were 5 bases for V and 1 base for J; bases not matched to a gene: 2. The CDR3 covers 14 residues. Germline V lookup: CDR1 SGHNT, CDR2 YYREEE (reference sequence). The CDR3 sequence is CASSRQGTNEKLFF. In nucleotides, the CDR3 is TGTGCCAGCAGTCGACAGGGAACTAATGAAAAACTGTTTTTT.

V usage is TRBV27 and J usage is TRBJ2-3; a weak D match, TRBD2 (6 bases). Germline values: CDR1 MNHEY, CDR2 SMNVEV (reference sequence). This CDR3 is 16 amino acids long. With 6 bases removed from V and 4 bases from J, the gap between germline ends came to 20 bases. The DNA of the CDR3 is TGTGCCAGCAGCCTTAGATGGGGGAGGCAACCAGATACGCAGTATTTT. Its protein is CASSLRWGRQPDTQYF.

The rearrangement uses TRBV12-3 or TRBV12-4 and TRBJ2-1; D perhaps matches TRBD2 (6 bases). This CDR3 contains 12 residues. Trimming removed 8 bases from V and 6 bases from J, with 11 bases in between. The CDR3 loop is CASLFSGNEQFF. In DNA form, the CDR3 reads TGTGCCAGCCTTTTTAGCGGCAATGAGCAGTTCTTC.

This sequence joins TRBV7-2 and TRBJ2-2, with D unclear. The CDR3 sequence is 14 residues long. Trimming left V 2 bases short and J 6 bases short, with 10 bases between. Per the germline V gene, CDR1 is SGHTA and CDR2 is FQGNSA. CDR3 in amino acids: CASSLLGGAGELFF. The CDR3 DNA is TGTGCCAGCAGCTTATTGGGTGGCGCCGGGGAGCTGTTTTTT.

The V gene is TRBV18, the J gene TRBJ2-3; 12 bases match TRBD2. Germline V CDR1 and CDR2: KGHSH, LQKENI. Trimming cost V 4 bases and J 3 bases; bases outside gene matches: 5. The CDR3 totals 16 residues. This chain's CDR3 is CASSRTSGGITDTQYF. CDR3 DNA sequence: TGTGCCAGCTCACGAACTAGCGGGGGGATAACAGATACGCAGTATTTT.

The chain employs TRBV13 and TRBJ2-7; 10 nucleotides align to TRBD1. Germline CDR1 and CDR2: PRHDT and FYEKMQ (reference sequence). There are 18 residues in the CDR3. V lost 4 bases to trimming and J lost 3 bases; unmatched junction nucleotides: 15. CDR3 coding DNA: TGTGCCAGCAGCTATAGGAGGCTTATGGGACAGGGGTTCTACGAGCAGTACTTC. Encoded protein: CASSYRRLMGQGFYEQYF.

CDR3 loop: CASRGALNEKLFF. The CDR3 coding sequence is TGCGCCAGCCGGGGGGCACTTAATGAAAAACTGTTTTTT. V and J are TRBV5-1 and TRBJ1-4, with D possibly being TRBD1 (6 bases). The CDR3 runs 13 residues. Germline lookup yields CDR1 SGHRS and CDR2 YFSETQ. Trimming removed 7 bases from V and 4 bases from J, with 11 bases in between.

The chain links TRBV12-3 or TRBV12-4 to TRBJ1-3, with 7 bases lining up with TRBD1. J lost 8 bases, V lost 7 bases, and 8 bases had no gene match. CDR3 length: 13 residues. This CDR3 is CASTVGQSDTIYF. CDR3 sequence (DNA): TGTGCCAGCACTGTGGGACAGTCGGACACCATATATTTT.

V usage is TRBV3-1 (or the pseudogene TRBV3-2) and J usage is TRBJ2-7; 8 bases are a match to TRBD1. Germline CDR1 reads LGHDT; CDR2 reads YNNKEL (reference sequence). The CDR3 is 16 residues long. The junction had 11 bases not matched to a gene; V was cut back by 6 bases and J by 1 base. The CDR3 nucleotides are TGTGCCAGCAGTCAAATGTTAGGGACAGGATCCTACGAGCAGTACTTC. Protein product: CASSQMLGTGSYEQYF.

The genes are TRBV4-3 and TRBJ2-5; 7 positions match TRBD2. CDR3 size: 16 residues. Germline V lookup: CDR1 LGHNA, CDR2 YSLEER. V trimming: 3 bases; J trimming: 2 bases; junction bases outside the gene matches: 9. The CDR3 nucleotides read TGCGCCAGCAGCCAGTATCAGCGCGGGGGTCAAGAGACCCAGTACTTC. Protein: CASSQYQRGGQETQYF.

The chain uses TRBV9 and TRBJ1-1, with 7 nucleotides matching TRBD1. Germline CDR1 is SGDLS and CDR2 is YYNGEE. J gave up 0 bases and V 4 bases, and 9 bases lay outside the gene matches. This CDR3 comprises 16 residues. The DNA of the CDR3 is TGTGCCAGCAGCTTTCGGGACAGCATCTTGAACACTGAAGCTTTCTTT. Protein: CASSFRDSILNTEAFF.